Sequencing of this T cell receptor (beta chain) was carried out in a study of neurological immune-mediated disorders. Study-level findings and limits: No CDR3 amino acid sequences recurred among expanded clones across subjects, suggesting private repertoires in all groups.

Time point defined: longitudinal time-point 3. This clonotype was found many times. Its antigen is still unknown. V lost 6 bases, J lost 7 bases, and 22 bases lay in between. The length of the CDR3 is 15 residues. The germline V gene has CDR1 MNHEY and CDR2 SVGAGI. Each TCR transcript was tagged with a 10-nucleotide random UMI during 5'RACE. TCRdb reanalysed the 5' RACE reads using MiXCR and keeps one entry per CDR3 protein. The sample has approximately 89,000 distinct CDR3 sequences, 4.3% seen once; the top ten hold 5% to 6%. This TCR came from a woman aged 55-69 years with multiple sclerosis. The sequencing sample was made of PBMCs. The chain joins TRBV6-5 to TRBJ2-7; the D gene is possibly TRBD2 (6 bases). The DNA for the CDR3 is TGTGCCAGCAGAGAACCCCGACTCCCCCGGGGGGAGCAGTACTTC. Its translation: CASREPRLPRGEQYF.